These 24 T cell receptor beta chains were sequenced from one sample in a study of CD8+ T cells in alopecia areata. Reverse transcribed after extraction, RNA yielded cDNA as the sequencing template. Data came from immunoSEQ multiplex PCR; TCRdb stores just in-frame clones and leaves some out. The repertoire consists of some 200,000 clones, with 59% occurring once and the leading ten covering roughly 15%. The specimen comprised CD4+ T cells sorted from blood, sampled at week 0. The receptors were sampled from a human donor with alopecia areata.

J is TRBJ2-7 and V is TRBV29-1, with D perhaps given as TRBD1 or TRBD2 (5 bases each). Germline CDR1 reads SQVTM; CDR2 reads ANQGSEA. This CDR3 comprises 12 residues. With 4 bases removed from V and 0 bases from J, the gap between germline ends came to 7 bases. CDR3 loop: CSVGGNSYEQYF. The CDR3 DNA sequence: TGCAGCGTTGGGGGGAACTCCTACGAGCAGTACTTC.

This clone was counted once. The V and J genes are TRBV29-1 and TRBJ2-5, with 10 bases that match TRBD1. The CDR3 loop spans 17 amino acids. The germline V gene encodes CDR1 SQVTM and CDR2 ANQGSEA. V lost 4 bases to trimming and J lost 0 bases; unmatched junction nucleotides: 11. The CDR3 region is CSVAGTGAILYQETQYF. DNA of the CDR3: TGCAGCGTTGCAGGGACAGGGGCTATTTTGTACCAAGAGACCCAGTACTTC.

This chain connects TRBV30 to TRBJ2-3; no reliable D call. Trimming shortened V by 8 bases and J by 2 bases, and 11 bases separated the two germline ends. The CDR3 length is 12 residues. Germline CDR1 GTSNPN, CDR2 SVGIG (reference sequence). The CDR3 reads CAVGRDTDTQYF. The CDR3 bases are TGTGCCGTGGGCAGAGACACAGATACGCAGTATTTT.

The sample holds a few counts of this clone. This chain uses TRBV6-6 with TRBJ2-1; D is possibly TRBD1 or TRBD2 (5 bases each). The CDR3 totals 14 residues. Per germline, CDR1 MNHNY and CDR2 SVGAGI (reference sequence). V dropped 0 bases and J dropped 4 bases, with 7 bases sitting between them. The CDR3 nucleotides are TGTGCCAGCAGTTACTCGGGGGTTTACAATGAGCAGTTCTTC. Protein sequence: CASSYSGVYNEQFF.

The chain links TRBV13 to TRBJ2-2; TRBD2 agrees at 9 bases. The CDR3 loop spans 15 amino acids. V lost 7 bases and J lost 4; bases outside the gene matches: 7. Germline CDR1 PRHDT, CDR2 FYEKMQ (reference sequence). The CDR3 nucleotides are TGTGCCAGCACCGGTAGCGGGGGTGGCACCGGGGAGCTGTTTTTT. Translation: CASTGSGGGTGELFF. The variable domain in full, with the rest retrieved from reference TRBV13 and TRBJ2-2, is AAGVIQSPRHLIKEKRETATLKCYPIPRHDTVYWYQQGPGQDPQFLISFYEKMQSDKGSIPDRFSAQQFSDYHSELNMSSLELGDSALYFCASTGSGGGTGELFFGEGSRLTVL.

The chain employs TRBV20-1 and TRBJ1-1; D unresolved. The CDR3 length is 11 residues. The ends were cut back, 3 bases at V and 3 bases at J, with 5 bases in the middle. Per the germline V gene, CDR1 is DFQATT and CDR2 is SNEGSKA (reference sequence). The CDR3 is CSASPDTEAFF. DNA for the CDR3: TGCAGTGCTAGTCCGGACACTGAAGCTTTCTTT.

The chain combines TRBV29-1 with TRBJ1-1; 7 bases are shared with TRBD1. CDR3 length: 16 amino acids. Germline V gene sequence: CDR1 SQVTM, CDR2 ANQGSEA. Unmatched junction bases numbered 13, after V lost 6 bases and J lost 0 bases. Here the CDR3 reads CSVERLITGVNTEAFF. CDR3 bases: TGCAGCGTCGAGCGACTGATCACAGGGGTGAACACTGAAGCTTTCTTT.

The sample holds a few counts of this clone. The chain carries TRBV7-2 and TRBJ2-7; 8 bases agree with TRBD2. The CDR3 runs to 15 residues. Germline assignment: CDR1 SGHTA and CDR2 FQGNSA. After removal of 5 bases from V and 2 bases from J, the junction contained 8 bases not matched to a gene. The CDR3 is CASSPSGAGAYEQYF. CDR3 in DNA: TGTGCCAGCAGCCCCAGTGGAGCGGGAGCCTACGAGCAGTACTTC.

This clone has only a few counts. The chain recombines TRBV6-5 with TRBJ1-2; D possibly corresponds to TRBD1 (6 bases). CDR1 and CDR2 (germline): MNHEY, SVGAGI. Between the trimmed V and J ends, which lost 0 bases and 7 bases, there was a span of 15 bases. This CDR3 is 15 amino acids long. CDR3 sequence: CASSYSTQGKGGYTF. CDR3 nucleotide sequence: TGTGCCAGCAGTTACTCGACTCAGGGGAAAGGTGGCTACACCTTC.

This clone was seen a few times. The gene calls are TRBV7-6 and TRBJ1-5; D possibly corresponds to TRBD1 (5 bases). The CDR3 is 15 amino acids. Trimming left V 1 base short and J 1 base short, with 8 bases between. Germline V gene sequence: CDR1 SGHVS, CDR2 FNYEAQ. The CDR3 sequence: CASSLESGSNQPQHF. CDR3 nucleotides: TGTGCCAGCAGCTTAGAGTCAGGGAGCAATCAGCCCCAGCATTTT.

This clone was observed a handful of times. The rearrangement links TRBV7-2 to TRBJ2-3, with D possibly being TRBD1 (5 bases). Germline V gene data show CDR1 as SGHTA and CDR2 as FQGNSA. V was cut by 0 bases and J by 2 bases, with 12 bases left in between. CDR3 length equals 16 residues. The DNA of the CDR3 is TGTGCCAGCAGCTTAGCGGGGCCCCCCCTCACAGATACGCAGTATTTT. It translates to CASSLAGPPLTDTQYF.

A few counts support this clone. The V gene is TRBV29-1, the J gene TRBJ2-6; D might be TRBD1 (5 bases). V was trimmed by 5 bases and J by 2 bases, leaving 7 bases between them. CDR1 and CDR2 (germline): SQVTM, ANQGSEA. The CDR3 has 13 amino acids. CDR3 nucleotide sequence: TGCAGCGTTTGGGGCGCTGGGGCCAACGTCCTGACTTTC. The encoded protein is CSVWGAGANVLTF.

CDR3 loop: CASSPQTGKKNTEAFF. In nucleotides, the CDR3 is TGCGCCAGCAGCCCCCAAACAGGGAAGAAGAACACTGAAGCTTTCTTT. V usage is TRBV5-1 and J usage is TRBJ1-1, with D maybe TRBD1 (6 bases). CDR3 length: 16 amino acids. Between the trimmed V and J ends, which lost 4 bases and 1 base, there was a span of 17 bases. CDR1 is SGHRS, CDR2 YFSETQ, per germline.

V is TRBV10-3 and J is TRBJ1-1; the match to TRBD1 covers 8 bases. The CDR3 loop spans 14 amino acids. V shed 3 bases and J 1 base; nucleotides not matched to a gene: 1. CDR1 ENHRY and CDR2 SYGVKD come from the germline V gene. This CDR3 reads CAISDGTGNTEAFF. The CDR3, as DNA: TGTGCCATCAGTGACGGGACAGGGAACACTGAAGCTTTCTTT.

This clone was counted between two and nine times. This same CDR3 is encoded by further DNA sequences in the sample. This chain joins TRBV29-1 and TRBJ1-1; TRBD1 agrees at 7 bases. Germline V gene data show CDR1 as SQVTM and CDR2 as ANQGSEA. This CDR3 is 13 amino acids long. Trimming cost V 3 bases and J 7 bases; bases outside gene matches: 8. CDR3: CSVEGPGQLEAFF. The CDR3 DNA reads TGCAGCGTTGAGGGGCCGGGACAGCTTGAAGCTTTCTTT. Complete variable domain (other parts from reference TRBV29-1 and TRBJ1-1): SAVISQKPSRDICQRGTSLTIQCQVDSQVTMMFWYRQQPGQSLTLIATANQGSEATYESGFVIDKFPISRPNLTFSTLTVSNMSPEDSSIYLCSVEGPGQLEAFFGQGTRLTVV.

The chain carries TRBV5-1 and TRBJ2-4; weak D call: TRBD2 (6 bases). Germline loops: CDR1 SGHRS, CDR2 YFSETQ. Between the trimmed V and J ends, which lost 0 bases and 0 bases, there was a span of 10 bases. The CDR3 consists of 16 residues. The CDR3 DNA reads TGCGCCAGCAGCTTGGAAGGAGGGCTAGCCAAAAACATTCAGTACTTC. Translating it yields CASSLEGGLAKNIQYF.

This clone occurred a few times. J is TRBJ2-7 and V is TRBV6-5; TRBD1 matches 9 bases. Unmatched junction bases numbered 7, after V lost 3 bases and J lost 4 bases. Germline lookup yields CDR1 MNHEY and CDR2 SVGAGI. The CDR3 consists of 15 residues. This CDR3 is CASSYIQGAAYEQYF. DNA for the CDR3: TGTGCCAGCAGTTATATACAGGGGGCTGCTTACGAGCAGTACTTC.

The chain employs TRBV5-6 and TRBJ2-5, with TRBD2 identical over 13 bases. Per germline, CDR1 SGHDT and CDR2 YYEEEE. CDR3 length: 16 amino acids. Trimming cost V 5 bases and J 3 bases; bases outside gene matches: 7. The CDR3 nucleotides read TGTGCCAGCAGATCCTCAGGACTAGCGGGGGAAGAGACCCAGTACTTC. Translation: CASRSSGLAGEETQYF.

This clone was picked up one time. The chain combines TRBV29-1 with TRBJ1-2; D is unclear. The germline V gene encodes CDR1 SQVTM and CDR2 ANQGSEA. V was pared by 3 bases and J by 7 bases, with 12 bases between. The CDR3 covers 12 residues. CDR3 coding DNA: TGCAGCGTTGACCCCTATGAGTCTGGCTACACCTTC. This codes for CSVDPYESGYTF.

J is TRBJ1-2 and V is TRBV11-2; 9 bases match TRBD1. The germline CDR1 and CDR2 sequences are SGHAT and FQNNGV. After removal of 5 bases from V and 4 bases from J, the junction contained 8 bases not matched to a gene. This CDR3 has 15 residues. CDR3 sequence (DNA): TGTGCCAGCAGCCCCACGGACAGGGGCTTCTATGGCTACACCTTC. It specifies CASSPTDRGFYGYTF.

The V and J genes are TRBV30 and TRBJ2-7; D perhaps matches TRBD2 (5 bases). Deletions cut 4 bases from V and 3 bases from J, with 19 bases between. The CDR3 totals 15 residues. Germline lookup yields CDR1 GTSNPN and CDR2 SVGIG (reference sequence). The CDR3 DNA sequence: TGTGCCTGGACCGGCAGCCGGAGGAACCGCTACGAGCAGTACTTC. This encodes CAWTGSRRNRYEQYF.

V usage is TRBV29-1 and J usage is TRBJ2-5; D unresolved. V was clipped by 5 bases and J by 7 bases, with 17 bases between them. The length of the CDR3 is 13 residues. Germline lookup yields CDR1 SQVTM and CDR2 ANQGSEA. CDR3 coding DNA: TGCAGCGTTCCGGAAGGAGCAAAGGCGACCCAGTACTTC. Protein sequence: CSVPEGAKATQYF.

This chain uses TRBV19 with TRBJ1-2; 10 bases are shared with TRBD1. The CDR3 consists of 15 residues. Germline CDR1 reads LNHDA; CDR2 reads SQIVND (reference sequence). J gave up 3 bases and V 5 bases, and 6 bases lay outside the gene matches. This CDR3 reads CASSPGTGEYYGYTF. CDR3 bases: TGTGCCAGTAGTCCCGGGACAGGGGAGTACTATGGCTACACCTTC.

The chain uses TRBV29-1 and TRBJ1-4; D not resolved. Germline V gene data show CDR1 as SQVTM and CDR2 as ANQGSEA. V was pared by 3 bases and J by 2 bases, with 7 bases between. The CDR3 has 13 residues. CDR3 coding DNA: TGCAGCGTTGATGAAGGGACTAATGAAAAACTGTTTTTT. Translation: CSVDEGTNEKLFF.